Included here is one TCR beta chain sequence, with context. Its antigen is not known. These data are taken from a study of blood T cells in healthy people across ages. Primed by a sample-barcoded 5' primer and a J-beta primer mix, a second PCR proceeded for about 6 to 11 cycles. Each cDNA molecule received a tag from a template-switch adaptor that had 12 random nucleotides. Every sample produced at least 2.5 million CDR3-containing paired-end reads. TCRdb re-called the 5' RACE reads through MiXCR, storing one row per CDR3 protein. In the table there are some 900,000 distinct CDR3 sequences, under 50% of which are singletons. V shed 9 bases and J shed 1 base, with 6 bases lying between them. CDR3 length equals 13 residues. Germline CDR1 and CDR2: KGHDR and SFDVKD. Whole-study findings and limits: In older individuals, TCR beta diversity per million T cells was lower, falling roughly linearly with age. It was held that diversity estimates obtained from one million T cells represented underestimates.

The receptor's source is a man in his thirties or forties in good health. The material sequenced was blood. The chain couples TRBV24-1 to TRBJ2-6, with D possibly being TRBD1 (5 bases). CDR3 coding DNA: TGTGCCACCGGGGCATCTGGGGCCAACGTCCTGACTTTC. Amino acids: CATGASGANVLTF.